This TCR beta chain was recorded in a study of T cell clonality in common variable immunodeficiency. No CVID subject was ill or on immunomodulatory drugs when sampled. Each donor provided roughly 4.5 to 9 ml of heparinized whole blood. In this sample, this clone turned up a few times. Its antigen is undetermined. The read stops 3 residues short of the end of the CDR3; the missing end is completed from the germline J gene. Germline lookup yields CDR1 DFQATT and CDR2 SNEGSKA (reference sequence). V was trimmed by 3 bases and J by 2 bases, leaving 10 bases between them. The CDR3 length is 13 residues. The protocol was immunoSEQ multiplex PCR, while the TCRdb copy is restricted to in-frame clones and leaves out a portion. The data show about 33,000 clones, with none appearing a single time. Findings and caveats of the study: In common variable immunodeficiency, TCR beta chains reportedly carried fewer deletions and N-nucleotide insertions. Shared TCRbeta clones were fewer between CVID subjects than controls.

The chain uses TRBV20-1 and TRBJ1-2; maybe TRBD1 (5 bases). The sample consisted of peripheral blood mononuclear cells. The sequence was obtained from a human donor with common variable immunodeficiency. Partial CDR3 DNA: TGCAGTGCTAGGGGGGGAGGAAACTATGGC. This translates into CSARGGGNYG. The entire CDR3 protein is CSARGGGNYGYTF.